This T cell receptor (beta chain) emerged from a study of shared clonotypes between healthy human individuals (dated by TCRdb to the early 2020s). The study in broad terms: The cohort comprised two women and three men aged 18 to 49 years. To estimate repertoire size and how much clonotypes are shared between individuals, the study performed deep sequencing of blood TCR repertoires from roughly five healthy adults. To increase sequencing depth and limit assay-specific biases, TCR repertoire library preparation and sequencing were carried out by different laboratories using diverse techniques. For each donor, three plates each were used for CD4 naive and CD4 memory, two plates were used for CD8 naive, and one plate was used for CD8 memory. Leukapheresis yielded between about 0.85 and 9 billion PBMCs per donor.

CD8 naive samples consisted of CD45RO-negative cells that were positively selected for CCR7, yielding a CD45RA+CCR7+ population without TemRA cells. The donors were healthy, HIV-negative adults with no recently reported acute infections or vaccinations. All donors were Caucasian adults living in Nashville, Tennessee, USA. Blood was obtained by leukapheresis, after which PBMCs were separated by Ficoll-Histopaque density gradient centrifugation and cryopreserved in liquid nitrogen vapor phase. Analytical flow cytometry was used to check the purity and quantity of each magnetically sorted T cell population. Genomic DNA was isolated from every sorted fraction and measured by UV absorbance on a Nanodrop 2000c. The research as a whole found: Incomplete sequencing was indicated by rarefaction of sorted-subset datasets, despite the large sequencing depth. Compared with non-shared clonotypes, the clonotypes found in all four sorted-subset donors had higher generation probabilities. Pairwise subsampling led to the expectation that sequencing depth would affect the degree of clonotype sharing among donors. About 4.5% of naive CD4, 3.5% of naive CD8, approximately 2% of memory CD4, and about 0.4% of memory CD8 clonotypes were shared across several donors. Sampling was limited to blood, and TCR repertoires in tissue likely differ from TCR repertoires in blood. The small number of donors limited the genetic and exposure-history diversity represented. Naive subsets generally had larger estimated clonotype richness than memory subsets.

Using the deep immunoSEQ assay, TCR CDR3 regions were amplified from genomic DNA by multiplex PCR. For each cell subset, the extracted genomic DNA was distributed evenly across all wells of several immunoSEQ 96-well plates, and each plate served as one replicate. For sorted subsets, about 200 ng genomic DNA, equal to approximately 30,000 T cell genomes, was loaded into each replicate PCR. Purified libraries were measured with a Qubit 3.0 fluorometer, size-checked on a Bioanalyzer 2100, and measured again with the KAPA Library Quantification kit. Each immunoSEQ 96-well plate was sequenced on its own single-read 150-cycle Illumina NextSeq 550 flow cell. The paper's processing steps were these. Because the immunoSEQ output held only junctional sequences and lacked quality scores, the filtering could not match the filtering applied to full-length reads. Sequences were annotated with PyIR, a Python wrapper for IgBLAST v1.9, and V/J genes and CDR3 were assigned using IMGT germline references. Reads were removed for weak V/J assignments (E-value above 1e-6), missing CDR3, stop codons, out-of-frame junctions, or ambiguous translated residues. V3J clonotypes were defined by identical inferred V gene, J gene, and CDR3 amino acid sequence. The percentage overlap between two repertoires was calculated by dividing the number of shared unique clonotypes by the size of the smaller repertoire. Three approaches were used to assess repertoire richness: RTK rarefaction, the Chao1 estimator, and Recon v2.1 estimates of unobserved clonotypes. For all TCRbeta clonotypes obtained by the gDNA method from four donors, generation probabilities were computed with OLGA. TCRdb's version of the immuneACCESS table is confined to in-frame rearrangements and falls short of the full clone set. An unresolved V gene accounts for under half of the shortfall where checked; the remainder is of unknown origin. V and J calls and clone size are copied from that table; D and trimming were computed from the DNA. The table for this sample lists around 1.9 million clones; roughly 91% of them were counted only once. The ten largest clones add up to about 1.5% of the sample.

CDR1 is given as SEHNR and CDR2 as FQNEAQ, both from the germline V gene (reference sequence). Trimming removed 3 bases from V and 3 bases from J, leaving 9 bases between the germline ends. The CDR3 sequence holds 13 residues, the cysteine and phenylalanine included. Only the CDR3 region is kept as DNA, spanning 39 bases read in frame from base 1. In this sample, this clone turned up once. This clone's antigen is unknown. No base-level quality is on record; no much larger clone is a single base apart. This receptor was obtained from a man younger than 35 in good health. Some clones in this sample may be carry-over from other donors' samples. The sample was naive CD8+ T cells from PBMCs. The intended sense of this specimen's cell subset or site label: CD45RA+CCR7+. The chain was built from TRBV7-9 and TRBJ2-7, with a tentative D gene TRBD1 over 5 matching bases. The CDR3 sequence is CASSFEQGYEQYF. The DNA sequence follows: TGTGCCAGCAGCTTCGAGCAGGGCTACGAGCAGTACTTC.